This T cell receptor (beta chain) was captured in a study of blood T cell repertoires in COVID-19. Study details: Italy, Spain and the United States were the sources of the convalescent and acute COVID-19 samples. The analysed material was cDNA or gDNA that came from T cells, B-cell-depleted T cells, or PBMCs.

From germline, CDR1 is SGHRS and CDR2 YFSETQ. J gave up 5 bases and V 1 base, and 12 bases lay outside the gene matches. This CDR3 has 17 residues. Generated by immunoSEQ multiplex PCR, the TCRdb table keeps only in-frame clones and is missing some. The sample has about 90,000 clones, around four fifths seen once; the top ten hold 3% to 4%. The clonotype originates from a man aged 50-59 years with acute or convalescent COVID-19. The genes are TRBV5-1 and TRBJ2-3; 8 bases fit TRBD2. The sequencing sample was made of peripheral blood. CDR3 sequence reads: CASSLMTSVGAGDTQYF. The CDR3 DNA reads TGCGCCAGCAGCTTGATGACTAGCGTCGGGGCGGGAGATACGCAGTATTTT. Based on the CDR3 plus reference TRBV5-1 and TRBJ2-3, the full variable domain is KAGVTQTPRYLIKTRGQQVTLSCSPISGHRSVSWYQQTPGQGLQFLFEYFSETQRNKGNFPGRFSGRQFSNSRSEMNVSTLELGDSALYLCASSLMTSVGAGDTQYFGPGTRLTVL.